This TCR beta chain was sequenced for a study of cytomegalovirus exposure and HLA in healthy donors. PCR amplification relied on 60 Vbeta primers (plus 13 Jbeta primers). Clones were sequenced by immunoSEQ multiplex PCR, and TCRdb holds only the in-frame ones, with some missing. Among about 140,000 clones listed, 88% were seen once. Worth noting for this clone: Its specificity is not known. An end of the junction differs from the germline gene, which may be a read error.

Per the germline V gene, CDR1 is SGHTA and CDR2 is FQGNSA. This CDR3 is 15 amino acids long. The study, taken as a whole, reports: It was shown in a later analysis that HLA-associated TCR beta chains were more clonally expanded than other, equally common chains. V segments that were indistinguishable, TRBV6-2 and TRBV6-3 among them, were omitted from analysis. The authors considered a cluster of highly shared sequence variants likely to be a sequencing artifact.

V and J are TRBV7-2 and TRBJ2-5; 8 bases are a match to TRBD2. Sequencing input: PBMCs. This TCR derives from a woman aged 40 to 49 in good health and CMV-seronegative. The CDR3 DNA follows: TGTGCCAGCAGCTTAATGGGACTAGGACAAGAGACCCGGTACTTC. This gives the protein CASSLMGLGQETRYF.